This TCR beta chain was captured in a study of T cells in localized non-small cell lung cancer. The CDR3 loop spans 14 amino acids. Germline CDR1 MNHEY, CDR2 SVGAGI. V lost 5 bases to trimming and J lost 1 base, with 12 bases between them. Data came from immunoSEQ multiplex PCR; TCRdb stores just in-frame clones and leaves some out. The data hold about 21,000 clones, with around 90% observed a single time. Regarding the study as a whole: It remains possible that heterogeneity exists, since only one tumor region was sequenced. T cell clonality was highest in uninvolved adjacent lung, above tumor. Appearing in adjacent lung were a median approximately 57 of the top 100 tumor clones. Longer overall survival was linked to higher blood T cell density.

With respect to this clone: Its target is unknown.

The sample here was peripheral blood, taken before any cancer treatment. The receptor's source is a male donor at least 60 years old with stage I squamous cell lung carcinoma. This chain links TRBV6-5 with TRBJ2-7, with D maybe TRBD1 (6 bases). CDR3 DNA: TGTGCCAGCAGTCGACAGGTTTCATCCTACGAGCAGTACTTC. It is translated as CASSRQVSSYEQYF.